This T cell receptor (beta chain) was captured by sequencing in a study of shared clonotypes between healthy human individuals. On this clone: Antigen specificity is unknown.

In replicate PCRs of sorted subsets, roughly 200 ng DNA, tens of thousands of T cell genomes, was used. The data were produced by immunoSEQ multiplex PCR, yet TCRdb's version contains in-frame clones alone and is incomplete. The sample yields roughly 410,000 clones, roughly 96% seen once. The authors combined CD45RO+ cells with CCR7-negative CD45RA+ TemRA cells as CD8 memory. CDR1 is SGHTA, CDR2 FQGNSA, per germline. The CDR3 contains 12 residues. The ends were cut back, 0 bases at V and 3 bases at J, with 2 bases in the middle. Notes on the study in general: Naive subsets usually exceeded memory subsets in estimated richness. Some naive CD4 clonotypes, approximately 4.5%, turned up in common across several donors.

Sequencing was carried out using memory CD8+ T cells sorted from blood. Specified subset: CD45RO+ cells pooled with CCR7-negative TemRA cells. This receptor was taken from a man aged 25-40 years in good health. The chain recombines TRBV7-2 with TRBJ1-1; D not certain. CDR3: CASSLAYTEAFF. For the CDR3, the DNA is TGTGCCAGCAGCTTAGCTTACACTGAAGCTTTCTTT.